The 14 T cell receptor beta chains reported below all come from one sample, sequenced in a study of spatial heterogeneity in lung cancer. No antigen has been identified for these receptors. TCRdb reprocessed the 5' RACE reads via MiXCR and lists one record per CDR3 protein. The sample carries 7,500 to 9,500 distinct CDR3 sequences, 7% recorded once. Time point given: sample taken at primary tumor resection. Study conclusions and caveats: Mutation tallies in tumors tracked expanded intratumoral alpha and beta TCR counts.

Sequencing was performed on lung tumor tissue, taken at surgery. These receptors all stem from a male donor with early-stage non-small cell lung cancer.

This clonotype was picked up many times. The chain links TRBV5-6 to TRBJ2-4; D is unresolved. The CDR3 is 17 amino acids. Per the germline V gene, CDR1 is SGHDT and CDR2 is YYEEEE. V lost 4 bases and J 7 bases, leaving 24 bases between the germline ends. The CDR3 loop reads CASSPPLVEAVGNIQYF. For the CDR3, the DNA is TGTGCCAGCAGCCCGCCATTAGTAGAGGCGGTCGGTAACATTCAGTACTTC. Combining the CDR3 with reference TRBV5-6 and TRBJ2-4 gives the whole variable domain DAGVTQSPTHLIKTRGQQVTLRCSPKSGHDTVSWYQQALGQGPQFIFQYYEEEERQRGNFPDRFSGHQFPNYSSELNVNALLLGDSALYLCASSPPLVEAVGNIQYFGAGTRLSVL.

Sample share makes this clonotype medium-sized. This chain uses TRBV20-1 with TRBJ1-6; 9 bases are a match to TRBD1. Germline-derived CDR1 and CDR2 are DFQATT and SNEGSKA (reference sequence). The trim removed 2 bases at V and 10 bases at J, leaving 6 bases unmatched. The length of the CDR3 is 14 residues. CDR3 nucleotide sequence: TGCAGTGCTAGACCCGGGACAGGGAACTCACCCCTCCACTTT. This translates into CSARPGTGNSPLHF.

This clonotype counts as medium-sized. V and J are TRBV6-1 and TRBJ1-1; D uncertain. Trimming removed 6 bases at V and 3 bases at J, with 17 bases between. Germline V lookup: CDR1 MNHNS, CDR2 SASEGT. There are 15 residues in the CDR3. Here the CDR3 reads CASRVSGFFDTEAFF. DNA for the CDR3: TGTGCCAGCAGGGTTTCGGGCTTTTTCGACACTGAAGCTTTCTTT.

Many counts were recorded for this clonotype. The genes are TRBV29-1 and TRBJ2-1; perhaps TRBD1 as D (7 bases). Germline V lookup: CDR1 SQVTM, CDR2 ANQGSEA. CDR3 length equals 15 residues. V lost 6 bases, J lost 2 bases, and 17 bases lay in between. Written as DNA, the CDR3 is TGCAGCGTCGGCAGGGGGGTTAATGCCTACAATGAGCAGTTCTTC. Protein: CSVGRGVNAYNEQFF.

The chain is built from TRBV12-3 or TRBV12-4 and TRBJ2-2, with 11 nucleotides matching TRBD2. Trimming took 6 bases from V and 6 from J; bases not matched to a gene: 12. The CDR3 consists of 17 residues. The CDR3 loop reads CASRHNVLLAGAGELFF. CDR3 coding DNA: TGTGCCAGCAGGCACAACGTATTACTAGCGGGGGCCGGGGAGCTGTTTTTT.

This clonotype is labeled as medium-sized. V is TRBV20-1 and J is TRBJ2-5; 11 bases agree with TRBD2. V lost 6 bases and J lost 4; bases outside the gene matches: 10. The CDR3 has 15 residues. Germline CDR1 is DFQATT and CDR2 is SNEGSKA (reference sequence). CDR3 loop: CSAPIAGGPGETQYF. CDR3 DNA: TGCAGTGCCCCTATAGCGGGAGGGCCGGGAGAGACCCAGTACTTC.

Relative to its sample, this clonotype is medium-sized. The CDR3 spells CASIEGQREKLFF. The CDR3 DNA follows: TGTGCCAGCATCGAGGGCCAAAGGGAAAAACTGTTTTTT. V and J are TRBV6-4 and TRBJ1-4; D is uncertain. Trimming removed 7 bases at V and 8 bases at J, with 14 bases between. The CDR3 runs 13 residues. Germline V gene lookup returns CDR1 MRHNA and CDR2 SNTAGT.

This clonotype is classed as medium-sized. The V and J genes are TRBV7-8 and TRBJ2-1, with 10 bases aligning to TRBD2. The V gene end was trimmed by 1 base and the J gene end by 4 bases; junction bases not matched to a gene: 7. This CDR3 is built from 17 residues. Germline V CDR1 and CDR2: SGHVS, FQNEAQ. This CDR3 is CASSLGASGSMYNEQFF. The CDR3 region has the DNA TGTGCCAGCAGCTTAGGGGCTAGCGGGAGCATGTACAATGAGCAGTTCTTC.

This clonotype showed up many times. The chain joins TRBV5-4 to TRBJ2-7; 11 bases line up with TRBD2. V was clipped by 2 bases and J by 2 bases; unmatched bases: 3. Germline V CDR1 and CDR2: SGHNT, YYREEE (reference sequence). This CDR3 has 15 amino acids. In DNA, the CDR3 is TGTGCCAGCAGCTTCGGGACTAGCGGTCCCTACGAGCAGTACTTC. Protein: CASSFGTSGPYEQYF.

This clonotype came up a few times. The chain couples TRBV13 to TRBJ1-2; tentatively, D is TRBD1 (5 bases). The length of the CDR3 is 14 residues. The V end was cut by 0 bases, the J end by 2 bases, with 7 bases between. Germline CDR1 PRHDT, CDR2 FYEKMQ (reference sequence). The CDR3 bases are TGTGCCAGCAGCTTAGGAACAGGAAACTATGGCTACACCTTC. Encoded protein: CASSLGTGNYGYTF. Based on the CDR3 plus reference TRBV13 and TRBJ1-2, the full variable domain is AAGVIQSPRHLIKEKRETATLKCYPIPRHDTVYWYQQGPGQDPQFLISFYEKMQSDKGSIPDRFSAQQFSDYHSELNMSSLELGDSALYFCASSLGTGNYGYTFGSGTRLTVV.

By proportion, this clonotype is medium-sized. CDR3 loop: CASSASLGREAFF. In DNA, the CDR3 is TGTGCCAGCAGCGCGAGCCTTGGGCGTGAAGCTTTCTTT. V gene TRBV9 combines with J gene TRBJ1-1; D ambiguous. The CDR3 length is 13 residues. Trimming took off 3 bases at V and 7 bases at J, with 13 bases between the two ends. Germline lookup yields CDR1 SGDLS and CDR2 YYNGEE.

This clonotype is categorized as medium-sized. The V gene is TRBV12-3 or TRBV12-4, the J gene TRBJ1-6; 9 bases agree with TRBD1. The CDR3 length is 16 residues. Losses at the gene ends were 5 bases for V and 7 bases for J; bases not matched to a gene: 9. CDR3 coding DNA: TGTGCCAGCAGTACTCTGGGACAGGGAATGAATTCACCCCTCCACTTT. As protein: CASSTLGQGMNSPLHF.

This clonotype was picked up many times. V usage is TRBV4-1 and J usage is TRBJ2-2; a possible D gene is TRBD2 (6 bases). This CDR3 region has 15 residues. Trimming took 3 bases from V and 6 from J, leaving 14 bases between them. Germline V gene sequence: CDR1 MGHRA, CDR2 YSYEKL. CDR3 coding DNA: TGCGCCAGCAGCCAGATGCGGGGCGGAGCCGGGGAGCTGTTTTTT. Its protein product is CASSQMRGGAGELFF.

By sample share, this clonotype is medium-sized (0.01 to 0.1%). This sequence joins TRBV18 and TRBJ2-2; D unclear. CDR3 length: 15 amino acids. From germline, CDR1 is KGHSH and CDR2 LQKENI. Trimming pared 0 bases from V and 4 bases from J, leaving 9 bases between. The CDR3 here is CASSPPTGGTGELFF. In DNA form, the CDR3 reads TGTGCCAGCTCACCACCGACGGGCGGCACCGGGGAGCTGTTTTTT.